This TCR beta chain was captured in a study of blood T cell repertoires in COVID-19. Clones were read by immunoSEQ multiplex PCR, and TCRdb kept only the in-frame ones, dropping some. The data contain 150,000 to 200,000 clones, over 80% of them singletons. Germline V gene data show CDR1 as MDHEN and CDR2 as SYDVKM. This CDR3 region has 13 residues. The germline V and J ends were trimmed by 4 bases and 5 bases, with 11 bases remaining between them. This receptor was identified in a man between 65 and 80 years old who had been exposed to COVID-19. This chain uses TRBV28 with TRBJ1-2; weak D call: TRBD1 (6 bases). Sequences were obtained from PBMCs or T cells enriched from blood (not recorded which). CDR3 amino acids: CASSSERGYGYTF. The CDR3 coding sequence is TGTGCCAGCAGTTCCGAGAGGGGGTATGGCTACACCTTC.